The clone carrying this T cell receptor beta chain turned up a few times. Its antigen is currently unknown. The sample carries other DNA sequences with the same CDR3. This CDR3 region has 13 residues. Germline V lookup: CDR1 SGHTA, CDR2 FQGNSA. V shed 5 bases and J shed 3 bases, with 11 bases lying between them. The patients had HPV-negative, locally advanced oral cavity squamous cell carcinoma. This specimen belongs to a study of neoadjuvant anti-PD-1 for oral cavity cancer. Study-wide findings and caveats: Higher pretreatment Treg/Th17 ratios tracked higher pretreatment blood clonality. Only three patients per response group were TCR-analyzed; validation needed.

Profiling relied on immunoSEQ multiplex PCR, and the TCRdb table lists in-frame clones only, not all of them. The repertoire holds around 62,000 clones, with approximately 79% as singletons. The sample consisted of PBMCs, taken before nivolumab (anti-PD-1) treatment. J is TRBJ2-7 and V is TRBV7-2; D unclear. The sequence was collected from a person aged 35 to 85 with oral cavity squamous cell carcinoma. The CDR3 spells CASSLRRGYEQYF. The CDR3 DNA sequence: TGTGCCAGCAGCCTCCGACGTGGCTACGAGCAGTACTTC. Full variable domain (outside the CDR3, taken from reference TRBV7-2 and TRBJ2-7): GAGVSQSPSNKVTEKGKDVELRCDPISGHTALYWYRQSLGQGLEFLIYFQGNSAPDKSGLPSDRFSAERTGGSVSTLTIQRTQQEDSAVYLCASSLRRGYEQYFGPGTRLTVT.